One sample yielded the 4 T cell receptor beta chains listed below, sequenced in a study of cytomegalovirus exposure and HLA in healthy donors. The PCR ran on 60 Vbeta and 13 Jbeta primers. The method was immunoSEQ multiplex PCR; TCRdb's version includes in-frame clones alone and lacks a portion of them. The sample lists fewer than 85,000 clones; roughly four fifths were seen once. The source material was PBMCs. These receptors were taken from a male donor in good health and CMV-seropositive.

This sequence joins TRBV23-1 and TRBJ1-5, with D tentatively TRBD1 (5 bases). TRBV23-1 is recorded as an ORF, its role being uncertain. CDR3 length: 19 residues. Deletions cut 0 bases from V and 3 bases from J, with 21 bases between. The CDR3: CASSQSFSRGERANQPQHF. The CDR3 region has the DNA TGCGCCAGCAGTCAATCGTTTTCGCGGGGCGAGCGAGCCAATCAGCCCCAGCATTTT.

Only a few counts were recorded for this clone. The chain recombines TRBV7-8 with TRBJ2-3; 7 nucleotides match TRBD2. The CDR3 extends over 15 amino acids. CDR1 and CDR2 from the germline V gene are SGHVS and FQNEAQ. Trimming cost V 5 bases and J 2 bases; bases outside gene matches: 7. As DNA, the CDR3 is TGTGCCAGCAGCACCTGGGGGAGGGACACAGATACGCAGTATTTT. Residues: CASSTWGRDTDTQYF.

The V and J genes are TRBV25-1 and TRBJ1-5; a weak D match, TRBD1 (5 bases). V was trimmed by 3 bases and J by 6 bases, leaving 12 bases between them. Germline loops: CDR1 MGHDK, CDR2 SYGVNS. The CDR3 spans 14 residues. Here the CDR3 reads CASSDRGLGQPQHF. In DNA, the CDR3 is TGTGCCAGCAGTGATAGGGGATTAGGTCAGCCCCAGCATTTT.

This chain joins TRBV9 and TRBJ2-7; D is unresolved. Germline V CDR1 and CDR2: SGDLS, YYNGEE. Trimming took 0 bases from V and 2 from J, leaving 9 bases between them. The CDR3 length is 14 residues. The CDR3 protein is CASSVARWPYEQYF. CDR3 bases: TGTGCCAGCAGCGTAGCCAGGTGGCCCTACGAGCAGTACTTC.